The text below deals with one T cell receptor (beta chain). Its antigen is as yet unknown. This sample stems from a study of T cells in tuberculosis. About the study: IGRA-negative adolescents, IGRA-positive adolescents with latent tuberculosis and adults with active tuberculosis formed this South African cohort. Within 7 days of starting treatment, or before, PBMC were stored.

Study-wide points: Shorter CDR3-alpha in active tuberculosis partly drove smaller distances.

Time point defined: new active TB diagnosis, blood taken before or within 7 days of starting treatment. Sequenced by immunoSEQ multiplex PCR; TCRdb stores in-frame clones only, minus some. The table includes around 40,000 clones, roughly 95% detected once. The receptor was isolated from an adult with tuberculosis. The specimen was PBMCs, collected at tuberculosis diagnosis.

The CDR3 region has the DNA TGCGCCAGCAGCTCCCGGACAGAATTGAACACTGAAGCTTTCTTT. Translation: CASSSRTELNTEAFF. This chain links TRBV5-1 with TRBJ1-1, with D possibly matching TRBD1 (6 bases). Germline loops: CDR1 SGHRS, CDR2 YFSETQ. Trimming left V 3 bases short and J 0 bases short, with 12 bases between. This CDR3 is 15 amino acids long.